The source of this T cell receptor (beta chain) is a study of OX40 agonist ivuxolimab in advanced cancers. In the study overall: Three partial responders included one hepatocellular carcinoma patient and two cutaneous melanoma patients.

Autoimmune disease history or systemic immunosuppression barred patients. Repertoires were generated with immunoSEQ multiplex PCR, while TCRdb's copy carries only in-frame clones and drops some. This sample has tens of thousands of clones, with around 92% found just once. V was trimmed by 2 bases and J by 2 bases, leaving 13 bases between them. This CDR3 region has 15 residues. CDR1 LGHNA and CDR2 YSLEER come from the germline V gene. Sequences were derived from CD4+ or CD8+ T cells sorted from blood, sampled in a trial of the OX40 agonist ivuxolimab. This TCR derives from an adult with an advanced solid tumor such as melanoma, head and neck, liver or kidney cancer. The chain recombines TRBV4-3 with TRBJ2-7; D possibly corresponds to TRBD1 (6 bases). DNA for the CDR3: TGCGCCAGCAGCCAATTCCGGGACAAGCCCTACGAGCAGTACTTC. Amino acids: CASSQFRDKPYEQYF.